The TCR beta chain described here comes from a study of T cells in Graves' hyperthyroidism and ophthalmopathy (dated by TCRdb to about 2019). With respect to the entire study: Peripheral blood was sampled at the time of initial diagnosis, prior to any treatment. Once sampling was done, hyperthyroidism patients were given methimazole at a starting dose of 30 mg daily, whereas ophthalmopathy patients were given high-dose intravenous methylprednisolone. TCR V-J signatures able to tell the groups apart were searched for in a discovery cohort of 95 to 100 patients, of whom roughly 42 had Graves' ophthalmopathy and about 55 had stable Graves' hyperthyroidism. For training and testing, the 100 patients in the discovery cohort were randomly divided in a 7:3 ratio. The paper reports TCR Vbeta CDR3 sequencing of approximately 140 peripheral blood samples: 40 or so ophthalmopathy, approximately 74 hyperthyroidism and some 17 progressor patients. Prospective prediction of ophthalmopathy was tested in an independent validation cohort of 18 to 20 hyperthyroidism patients and roughly 16 patients who later progressed to ophthalmopathy. In addition, the study compared T-cell repertoires in thyroid tissue and in blood from several Graves' hyperthyroidism patients. What the work shows at the level of the full study, not this receptor alone: Blood samples also contained most of the expanded thyroid clonotypes (frequency above 0.001), which suggests that blood repertoires may reflect thyroid immune responses. During validation, the model predicted progression to ophthalmopathy a median of around six months ahead of onset, with approximately 70% sensitivity and 72.22% specificity. No statistical method was used to fix the sample size in advance, and group allocation was not hidden from the investigators. Ophthalmopathy was separated from stable hyperthyroidism by a 13 V-J signature model, with around 90% sensitivity and about 81% specificity obtained in cross-validation and 80%/75% obtained in testing.

CDR1 and CDR2 were assigned from the germline V gene (reference sequence) as DFQATT and SNEGSKA. The germline ends are 11 bases apart after V is trimmed by 6 bases and J by 3 bases. The CDR3 covers 12 residues, taking in both the cysteine and the phenylalanine. Left in the record is the CDR3 DNA by itself, 36 bases read in frame from the first base. The TCR beta CDR3 regions were amplified from RNA transcripts. The first round of RT-PCR for the TCR CDR3 was performed with the HTBI primer set and the Qiagen OneStep RT-PCR kit. A second multiplex PCR round built the libraries, followed by size selection and purification. The libraries were sequenced on an Illumina HiSeq2000 using paired-end 100 bp reads. Per the authors' processing: SOAPnuke was used to process the raw data, with reads discarded if the reads contained adapters or uncalled bases, had a mean Phred below 15, or lacked an exact constant-primer or identifier match. High-quality paired reads were merged using COPE v1.2.5, and each unique nucleotide sequence was defined as a clonotype. Clonotypes were aligned to IMGT TRBV, TRBD and TRBJ reference segments using MiTCR v1.1. The analysis was restricted to V-J combinations with a frequency above 0.0001, which together covered over 99% of the repertoires. A TCS score was defined as the ratio between F50 (clonal expansion) and ExV (chaos), using BLOSUM62-based TCRdist between CDR3 peptides within each V-J. Welch's t-statistics and random forest reduced around 520 V-J features to under 15, which were used in a naive Bayes classifier (R e1071). The public reads were reanalyzed by TCRdb: fastp trimming at Q25, MiXCR alignment, in-frame beta chains only. Here each entry gathers all rows of one CDR3 protein and keeps the most common genes and DNA. TCRdb's processing, not the study's, gives the V and J calls here. The sample contains 300,000 to 350,000 distinct CDR3 sequences, 18% of them found a single time. The ten largest clones take up about 14% of the sample.

In this sample, this clonotype turned up many times. The target of this receptor is not known. Per-base qualities were not stored, and no clone one base away is much larger. Ophthalmopathy patients had moderately to severely active disease, Clinical Activity Score of at least 3, NOSPECS grade of at least 4, and duration under 3 months. Any patient with an uncontrolled infection, another autoimmune disease, pregnancy or lactation was excluded. Diagnoses relied on clinical symptoms, serum thyroxine and TRAb, thyroid ultrasound and orbital computed tomography. Ficoll-Paque density gradient centrifugation was used to isolate PBMCs from around 10 ml of fresh peripheral blood. Total RNA was extracted with Trizol reagent, and quality was checked on an Agilent 2100 Bioanalyzer.

The sequence joins TRBV20-1 to TRBJ1-1, with TRBD1 as a weak D call on 5 bases. Sample: blood. This sequence originates from a woman between 40 and 55 years old with Graves' ophthalmopathy. The nucleotide sequence reads as follows: TGCAGTGCCCCGCGGGGGGACACTGAAGCTTTCTTT. Protein translation: CSAPRGDTEAFF.